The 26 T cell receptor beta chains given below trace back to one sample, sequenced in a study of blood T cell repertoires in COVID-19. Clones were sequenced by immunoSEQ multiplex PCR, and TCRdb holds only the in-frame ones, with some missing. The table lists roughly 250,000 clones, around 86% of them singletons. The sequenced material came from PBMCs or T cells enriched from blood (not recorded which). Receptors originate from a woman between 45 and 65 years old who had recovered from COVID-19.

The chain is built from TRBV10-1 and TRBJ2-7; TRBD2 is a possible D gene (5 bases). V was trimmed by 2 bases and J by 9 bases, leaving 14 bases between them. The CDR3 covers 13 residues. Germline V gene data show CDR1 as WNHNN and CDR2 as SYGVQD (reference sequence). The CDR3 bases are TGCGCCAGCAGTGAGATTCGAGGGCTTGGGCAGTACTTC. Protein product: CASSEIRGLGQYF.

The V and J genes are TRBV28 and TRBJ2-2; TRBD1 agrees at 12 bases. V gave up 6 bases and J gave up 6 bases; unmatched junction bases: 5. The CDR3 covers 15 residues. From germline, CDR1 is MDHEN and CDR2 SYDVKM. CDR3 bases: TGTGCCAGCAGCCGAGGGACAGGGGGCCCCGGGGAGCTGTTTTTT. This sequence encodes CASSRGTGGPGELFF.

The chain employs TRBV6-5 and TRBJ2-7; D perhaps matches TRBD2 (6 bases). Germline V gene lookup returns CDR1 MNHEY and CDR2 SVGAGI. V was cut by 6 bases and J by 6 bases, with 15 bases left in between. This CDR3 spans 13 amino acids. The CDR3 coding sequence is TGTGCCAGCAGGGGGACTCCCTTCTTCGAGCAGTACTTC. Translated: CASRGTPFFEQYF.

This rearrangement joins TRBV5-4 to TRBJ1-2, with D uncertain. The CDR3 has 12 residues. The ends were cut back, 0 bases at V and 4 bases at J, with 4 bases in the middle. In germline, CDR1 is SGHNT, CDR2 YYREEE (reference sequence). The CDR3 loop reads CASSLDSYGYTF. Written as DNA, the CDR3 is TGTGCCAGCAGCTTGGACAGCTATGGCTACACCTTC.

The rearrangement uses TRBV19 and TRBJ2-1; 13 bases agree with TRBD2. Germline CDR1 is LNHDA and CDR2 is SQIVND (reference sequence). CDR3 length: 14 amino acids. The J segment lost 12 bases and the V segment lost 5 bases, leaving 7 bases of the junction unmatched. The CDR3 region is CASSPGLAGRGQFF. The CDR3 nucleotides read TGTGCCAGTAGTCCGGGACTAGCGGGAAGGGGGCAGTTCTTC.

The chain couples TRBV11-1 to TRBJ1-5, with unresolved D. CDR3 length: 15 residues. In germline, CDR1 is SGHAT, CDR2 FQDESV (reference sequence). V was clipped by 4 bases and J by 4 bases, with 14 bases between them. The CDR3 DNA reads TGTGCCAGCAGCTCGGGGAGAGGGCAGAATCAGCCCCAGCATTTT. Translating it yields CASSSGRGQNQPQHF.

The CDR3 region has the DNA TGTGCCAGCAGTTACATGAGGGAAAACTACGAGCAGTACTTC. Translating gives CASSYMRENYEQYF. V usage is TRBV6-2 or TRBV6-3 and J usage is TRBJ2-7; a possible D gene is TRBD2 (5 bases). This CDR3 is 14 amino acids long. Trimming pared 2 bases from V and 3 bases from J, leaving 11 bases between. Germline CDR1 MNHEY, CDR2 SVGEGT.

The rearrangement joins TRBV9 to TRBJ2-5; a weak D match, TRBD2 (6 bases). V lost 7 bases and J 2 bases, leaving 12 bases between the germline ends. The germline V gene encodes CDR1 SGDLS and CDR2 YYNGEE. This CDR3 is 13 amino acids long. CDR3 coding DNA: TGTGCCAGCCAGACTAGGATACAAGAGACCCAGTACTTC. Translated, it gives CASQTRIQETQYF.

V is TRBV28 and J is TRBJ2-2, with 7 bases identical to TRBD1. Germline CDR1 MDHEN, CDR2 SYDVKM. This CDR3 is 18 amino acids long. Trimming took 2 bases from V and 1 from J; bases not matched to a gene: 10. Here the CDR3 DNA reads TGTGCCAGCAGTTTAGCGTCGGCGACAGGGCTGAACACCGGGGAGCTGTTTTTT. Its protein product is CASSLASATGLNTGELFF. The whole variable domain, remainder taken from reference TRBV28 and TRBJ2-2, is DVKVTQSSRYLVKRTGEKVFLECVQDMDHENMFWYRQDPGLGLRLIYFSYDVKMKEKGDIPEGYSVSREKKERFSLILESASTNQTSMYLCASSLASATGLNTGELFFGEGSRLTVL.

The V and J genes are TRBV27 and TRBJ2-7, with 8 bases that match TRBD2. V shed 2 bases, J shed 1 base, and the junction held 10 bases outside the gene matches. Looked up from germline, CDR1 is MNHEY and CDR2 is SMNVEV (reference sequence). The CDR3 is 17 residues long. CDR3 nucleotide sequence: TGTGCCAGCAGTTTAACCCTCGGGGGGGCCACATCCTACGAGCAGTACTTC. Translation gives CASSLTLGGATSYEQYF.

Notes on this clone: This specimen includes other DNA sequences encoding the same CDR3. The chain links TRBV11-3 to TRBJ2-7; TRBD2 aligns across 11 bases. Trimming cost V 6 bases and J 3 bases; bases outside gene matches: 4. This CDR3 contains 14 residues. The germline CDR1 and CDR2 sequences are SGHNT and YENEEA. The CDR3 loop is CASSPTSGSYEQYF. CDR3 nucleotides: TGTGCCAGCAGTCCCACTAGCGGGAGCTACGAGCAGTACTTC.

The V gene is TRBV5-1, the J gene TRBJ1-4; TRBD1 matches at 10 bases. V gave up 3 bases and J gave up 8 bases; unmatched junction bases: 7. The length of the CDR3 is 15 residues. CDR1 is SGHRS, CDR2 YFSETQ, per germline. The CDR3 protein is CASSSLDRGAEKLFF. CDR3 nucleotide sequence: TGCGCCAGCAGCTCTTTGGACAGGGGGGCGGAAAAACTGTTTTTT.

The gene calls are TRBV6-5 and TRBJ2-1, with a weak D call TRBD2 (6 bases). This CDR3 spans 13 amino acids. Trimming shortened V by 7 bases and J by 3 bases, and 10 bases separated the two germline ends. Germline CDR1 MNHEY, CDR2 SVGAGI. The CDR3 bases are TGTGCCAGCATGCCGGGACTCTACAATGAGCAGTTCTTC. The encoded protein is CASMPGLYNEQFF.

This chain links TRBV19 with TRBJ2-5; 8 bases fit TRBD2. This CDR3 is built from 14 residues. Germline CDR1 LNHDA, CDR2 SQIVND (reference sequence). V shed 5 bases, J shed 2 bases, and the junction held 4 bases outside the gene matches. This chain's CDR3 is CASSLAGFQETQYF. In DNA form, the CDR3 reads TGTGCCAGTAGTTTAGCGGGATTTCAAGAGACCCAGTACTTC.

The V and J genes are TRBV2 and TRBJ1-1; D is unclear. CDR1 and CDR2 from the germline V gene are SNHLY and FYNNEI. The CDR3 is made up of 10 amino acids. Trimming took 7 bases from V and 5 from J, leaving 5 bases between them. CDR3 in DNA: TGTGCCAGCACCTTGACTGAAGCTTTCTTT. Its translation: CASTLTEAFF.

CDR3 residues: CASSMGSSYNEQFF. CDR3 sequence (DNA): TGTGCCAGTTCTATGGGGAGCTCCTACAATGAGCAGTTCTTC. V usage is TRBV19 and J usage is TRBJ2-1; D is possibly TRBD2 (5 bases). Trimming pared 8 bases from V and 0 bases from J, leaving 11 bases between. This CDR3 is 14 amino acids long. Germline-derived CDR1 and CDR2 are LNHDA and SQIVND (reference sequence).

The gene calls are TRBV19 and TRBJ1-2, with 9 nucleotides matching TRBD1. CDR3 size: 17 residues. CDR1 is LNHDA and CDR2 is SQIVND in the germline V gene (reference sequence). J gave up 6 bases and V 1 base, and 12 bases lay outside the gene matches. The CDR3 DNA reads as TGTGCCAGTAGTATAGTCCACGAGACAGGGGGTACGGATGGCTACACCTTC. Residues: CASSIVHETGGTDGYTF. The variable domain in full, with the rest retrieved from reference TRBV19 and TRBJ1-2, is DGGITQSPKYLFRKEGQNVTLSCEQNLNHDAMYWYRQDPGQGLRLIYYSQIVNDFQKGDIAEGYSVSREKKESFPLTVTSAQKNPTAFYLCASSIVHETGGTDGYTFGSGTRLTVV.

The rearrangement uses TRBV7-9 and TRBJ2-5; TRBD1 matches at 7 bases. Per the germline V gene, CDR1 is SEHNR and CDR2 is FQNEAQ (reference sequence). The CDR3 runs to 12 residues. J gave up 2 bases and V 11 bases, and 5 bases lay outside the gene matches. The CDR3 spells CAWRTGQETQYF. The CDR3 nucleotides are TGTGCCTGGAGGACAGGACAAGAGACCCAGTACTTC.

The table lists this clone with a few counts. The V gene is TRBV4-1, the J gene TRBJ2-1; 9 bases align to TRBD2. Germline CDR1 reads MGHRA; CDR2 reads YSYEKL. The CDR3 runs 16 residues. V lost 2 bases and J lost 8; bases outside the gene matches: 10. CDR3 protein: CASSQMRIGGRDEQFF. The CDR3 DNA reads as TGCGCCAGCAGCCAAATGCGAATTGGCGGGAGGGATGAGCAGTTCTTC.

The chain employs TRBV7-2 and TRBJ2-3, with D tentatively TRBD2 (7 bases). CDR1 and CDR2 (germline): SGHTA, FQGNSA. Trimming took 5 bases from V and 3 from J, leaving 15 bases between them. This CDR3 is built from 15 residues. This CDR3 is CASSTRGRGTDTQYF. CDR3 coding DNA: TGTGCCAGCAGCACTAGGGGGAGGGGAACAGATACGCAGTATTTT.

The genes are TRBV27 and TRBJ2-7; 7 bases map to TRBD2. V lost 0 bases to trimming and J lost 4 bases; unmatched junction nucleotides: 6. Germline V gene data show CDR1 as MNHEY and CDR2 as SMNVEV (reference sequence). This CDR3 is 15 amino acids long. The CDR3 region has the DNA TGTGCCAGCAGTTTATCGAGGGAGGGCCTGTACGAGCAGTACTTC. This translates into CASSLSREGLYEQYF.

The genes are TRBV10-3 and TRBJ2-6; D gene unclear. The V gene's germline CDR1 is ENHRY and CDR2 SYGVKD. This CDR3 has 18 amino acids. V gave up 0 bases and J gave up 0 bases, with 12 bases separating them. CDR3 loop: CAISESHKSSSGANVLTF. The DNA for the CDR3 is TGTGCCATCAGTGAGTCCCATAAGTCGAGCTCTGGGGCCAACGTCCTGACTTTC.

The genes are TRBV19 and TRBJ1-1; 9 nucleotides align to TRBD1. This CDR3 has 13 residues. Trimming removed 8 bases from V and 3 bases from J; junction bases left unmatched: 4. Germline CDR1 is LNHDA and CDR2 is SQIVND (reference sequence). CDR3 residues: CASGNRGHTEAFF. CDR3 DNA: TGTGCCAGTGGCAACAGGGGGCACACTGAAGCTTTCTTT.

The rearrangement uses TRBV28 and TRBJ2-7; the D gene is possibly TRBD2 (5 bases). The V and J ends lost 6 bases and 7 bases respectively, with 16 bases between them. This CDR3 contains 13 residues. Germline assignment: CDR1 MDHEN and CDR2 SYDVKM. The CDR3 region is CASRGSTRGEQYF. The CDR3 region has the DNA TGTGCCAGCAGGGGGAGTACCAGAGGGGAGCAGTACTTC. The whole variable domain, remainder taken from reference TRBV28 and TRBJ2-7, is DVKVTQSSRYLVKRTGEKVFLECVQDMDHENMFWYRQDPGLGLRLIYFSYDVKMKEKGDIPEGYSVSREKKERFSLILESASTNQTSMYLCASRGSTRGEQYFGPGTRLTVT.

The CDR3 protein is CASTAAQNSNQPQHF. The DNA of the CDR3 is TGTGCCAGTACCGCGGCACAAAATAGCAATCAGCCCCAGCATTTT. The chain couples TRBV19 to TRBJ1-5; no clear D gene. Trimming shortened V by 7 bases and J by 0 bases, and 13 bases separated the two germline ends. CDR1 is LNHDA, CDR2 SQIVND, per germline (reference sequence). The CDR3 consists of 15 residues.

CDR3 amino acids: CASNLGQGSSEAFF. CDR3 DNA sequence: TGTGCCAGTAATTTAGGACAGGGGTCGTCTGAAGCTTTCTTT. V usage is TRBV19 and J usage is TRBJ1-1; 9 nucleotides match TRBD1. The CDR3 sequence is 14 residues long. Germline V gene data show CDR1 as LNHDA and CDR2 as SQIVND (reference sequence). The trim removed 7 bases at V and 6 bases at J, leaving 9 bases unmatched.